The present T cell receptor (beta chain) was sequenced within a study of blood T cell repertoires in COVID-19. Study information: Sample material is recorded as cDNA or gDNA derived from T cells, B-cell-depleted T cells, or PBMCs.

Original analysis: Reference gene primer amplification in the assay estimated nucleated cell counts. Generated by immunoSEQ multiplex PCR, the TCRdb table keeps only in-frame clones and is missing some. V, J and clone size are taken as reported in that table, and D and trimming were inferred from the DNA itself. The sample shows around 130,000 clones, 90% of them seen only once. Germline V gene data show CDR1 as SGDLS and CDR2 as YYNGEE. Deletions cut 4 bases from V and 4 bases from J, with 14 bases between. CDR3 length equals 14 residues. The sequenced material came from peripheral blood. V and J are TRBV9 and TRBJ1-1; no clear D. The sequence came from a man in his forties or fifties with active COVID-19. CDR3 loop: CASSQSPVGTEAFF. CDR3 nucleotides: TGTGCCAGCAGCCAAAGCCCCGTTGGCACTGAAGCTTTCTTT.